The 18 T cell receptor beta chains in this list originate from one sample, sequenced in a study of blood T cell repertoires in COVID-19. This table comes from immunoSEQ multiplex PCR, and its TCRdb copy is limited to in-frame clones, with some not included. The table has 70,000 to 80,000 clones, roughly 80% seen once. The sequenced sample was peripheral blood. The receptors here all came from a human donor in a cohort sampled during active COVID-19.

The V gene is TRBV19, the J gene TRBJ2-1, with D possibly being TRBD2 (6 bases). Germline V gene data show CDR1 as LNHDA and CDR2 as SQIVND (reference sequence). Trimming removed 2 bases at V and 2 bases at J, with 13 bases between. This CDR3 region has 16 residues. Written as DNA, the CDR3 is TGTGCCAGTAGTATAACTAGCTCCACGACCTACAATGAGCAGTTCTTC. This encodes CASSITSSTTYNEQFF.

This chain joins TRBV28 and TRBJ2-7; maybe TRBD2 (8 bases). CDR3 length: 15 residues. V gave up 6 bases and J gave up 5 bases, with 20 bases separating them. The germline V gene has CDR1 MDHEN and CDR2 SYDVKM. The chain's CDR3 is CASSLLPGGGNEQYF. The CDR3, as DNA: TGTGCCAGCAGCTTACTTCCGGGAGGGGGCAACGAGCAGTACTTC.

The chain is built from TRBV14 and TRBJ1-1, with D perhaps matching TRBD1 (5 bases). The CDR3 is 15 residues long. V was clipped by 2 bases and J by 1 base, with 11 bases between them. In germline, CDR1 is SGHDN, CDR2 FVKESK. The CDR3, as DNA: TGTGCCAGCAGCCAATACCCAGGGCAGAACACTGAAGCTTTCTTT. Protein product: CASSQYPGQNTEAFF. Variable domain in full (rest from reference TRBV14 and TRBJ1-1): EAGVTQFPSHSVIEKGQTVTLRCDPISGHDNLYWYRRVMGKEIKFLLHFVKESKQDESGMPNNRFLAERTGGTYSTLKVQPAELEDSGVYFCASSQYPGQNTEAFFGQGTRLTVV.

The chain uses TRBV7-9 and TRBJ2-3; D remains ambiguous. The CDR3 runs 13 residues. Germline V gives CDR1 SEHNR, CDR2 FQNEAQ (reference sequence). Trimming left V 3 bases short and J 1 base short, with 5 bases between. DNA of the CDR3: TGTGCCAGCAGCTTCGGTGGCACAGATACGCAGTATTTT. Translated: CASSFGGTDTQYF.

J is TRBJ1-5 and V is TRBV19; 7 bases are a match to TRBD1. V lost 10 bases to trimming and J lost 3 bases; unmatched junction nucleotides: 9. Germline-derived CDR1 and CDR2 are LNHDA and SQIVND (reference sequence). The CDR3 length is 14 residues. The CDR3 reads CATTTTGINQPQHF. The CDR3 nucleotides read TGTGCCACCACCACGACAGGGATCAATCAGCCCCAGCATTTT.

CDR3 in amino acids: CASSQGTSGIYNEQFF. Here the CDR3 DNA reads TGTGCCAGCAGCCAAGGGACTAGCGGGATATACAATGAGCAGTTCTTC. V usage is TRBV11-3 and J usage is TRBJ2-1; 13 positions agree with TRBD2. Per the germline V gene, CDR1 is SGHNT and CDR2 is YENEEA. V dropped 5 bases and J dropped 4; count of bases not matched to a gene: 5. The CDR3 is 16 amino acids.

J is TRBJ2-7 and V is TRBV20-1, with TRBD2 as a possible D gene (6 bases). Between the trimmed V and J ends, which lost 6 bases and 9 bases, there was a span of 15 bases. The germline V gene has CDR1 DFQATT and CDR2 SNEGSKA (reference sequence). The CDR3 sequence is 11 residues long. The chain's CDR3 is CSAQLPRGQYF. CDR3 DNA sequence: TGCAGTGCCCAACTCCCGCGGGGGCAGTACTTC.

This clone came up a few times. CDR3 nucleotides: TGTGCCAGCTCACCAGGGACAGAAGGGAACTATGGCTACACCTTC. It is translated as CASSPGTEGNYGYTF. The rearrangement joins TRBV18 to TRBJ1-2; 7 bases map to TRBD1. CDR1 and CDR2 (germline): KGHSH, LQKENI. V trimming: 2 bases; J trimming: 2 bases; junction bases outside the gene matches: 5. The CDR3 has 15 residues.

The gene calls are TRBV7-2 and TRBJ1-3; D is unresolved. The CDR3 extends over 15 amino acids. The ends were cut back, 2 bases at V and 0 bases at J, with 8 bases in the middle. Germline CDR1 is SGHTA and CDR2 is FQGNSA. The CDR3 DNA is TGTGCCAGCAGCTTACAGGCCTACTCTGGAAACACCATATATTTT. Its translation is CASSLQAYSGNTIYF. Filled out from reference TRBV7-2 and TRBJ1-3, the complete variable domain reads GAGVSQSPSNKVTEKGKDVELRCDPISGHTALYWYRQSLGQGLEFLIYFQGNSAPDKSGLPSDRFSAERTGGSVSTLTIQRTQQEDSAVYLCASSLQAYSGNTIYFGEGSWLTVV.

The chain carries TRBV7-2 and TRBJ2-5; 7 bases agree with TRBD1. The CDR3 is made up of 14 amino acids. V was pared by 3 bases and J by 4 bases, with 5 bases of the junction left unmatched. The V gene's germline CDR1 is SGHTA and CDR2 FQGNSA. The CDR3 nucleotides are TGTGCCAGCAGCTTGGGACAGCGTCCAGAGACCCAGTACTTC. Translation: CASSLGQRPETQYF.

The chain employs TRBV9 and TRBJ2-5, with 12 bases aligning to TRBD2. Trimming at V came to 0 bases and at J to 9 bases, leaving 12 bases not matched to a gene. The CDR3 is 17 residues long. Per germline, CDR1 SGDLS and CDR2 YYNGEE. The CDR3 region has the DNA TGTGCCAGCAGCGTAGGTGTTCTAGCGGGGGGGCAGCGGTCCCAGTACTTC. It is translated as CASSVGVLAGGQRSQYF. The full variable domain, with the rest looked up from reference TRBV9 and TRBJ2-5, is DSGVTQTPKHLITATGQRVTLRCSPRSGDLSVYWYQQSLDQGLQFLIQYYNGEERAKGNILERFSAQQFPDLHSELNLSSLELGDSALYFCASSVGVLAGGQRSQYFGPGTRLLVL.

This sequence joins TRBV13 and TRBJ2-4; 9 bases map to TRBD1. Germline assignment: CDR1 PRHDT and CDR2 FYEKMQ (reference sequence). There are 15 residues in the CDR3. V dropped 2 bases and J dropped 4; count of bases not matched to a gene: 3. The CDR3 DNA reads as TGTGCCAGCAGCTTAAGACAGGGGGGTAAAAACATTCAGTACTTC. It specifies CASSLRQGGKNIQYF. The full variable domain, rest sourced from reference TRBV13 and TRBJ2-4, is AAGVIQSPRHLIKEKRETATLKCYPIPRHDTVYWYQQGPGQDPQFLISFYEKMQSDKGSIPDRFSAQQFSDYHSELNMSSLELGDSALYFCASSLRQGGKNIQYFGAGTRLSVL.

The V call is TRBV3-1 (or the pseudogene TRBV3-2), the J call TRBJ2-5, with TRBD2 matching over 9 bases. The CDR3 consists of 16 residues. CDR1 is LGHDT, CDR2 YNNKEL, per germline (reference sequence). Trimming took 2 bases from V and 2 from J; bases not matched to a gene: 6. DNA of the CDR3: TGTGCCAGCAGCCAACGGGCGGGGGGGCCTCAAGAGACCCAGTACTTC. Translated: CASSQRAGGPQETQYF.

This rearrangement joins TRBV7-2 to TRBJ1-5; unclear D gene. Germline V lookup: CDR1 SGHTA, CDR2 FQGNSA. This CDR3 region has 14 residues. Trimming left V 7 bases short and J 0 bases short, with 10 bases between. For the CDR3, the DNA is TGTGCCAGCACAGGCACGTATAGCAATCAGCCCCAGCATTTT. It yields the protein CASTGTYSNQPQHF.

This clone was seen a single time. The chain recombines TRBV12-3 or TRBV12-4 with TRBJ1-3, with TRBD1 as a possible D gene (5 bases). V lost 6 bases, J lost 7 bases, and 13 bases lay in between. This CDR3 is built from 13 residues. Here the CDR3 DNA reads TGTGCCAGCAGGCGGGGGAGATTGAACACCATATATTTT. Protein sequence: CASRRGRLNTIYF.

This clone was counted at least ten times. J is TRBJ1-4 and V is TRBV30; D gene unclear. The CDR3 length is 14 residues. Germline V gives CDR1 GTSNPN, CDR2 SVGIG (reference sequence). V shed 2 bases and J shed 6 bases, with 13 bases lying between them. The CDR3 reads CAWSPTPEDEKLFF. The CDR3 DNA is TGTGCCTGGAGTCCGACTCCTGAGGATGAAAAACTGTTTTTT. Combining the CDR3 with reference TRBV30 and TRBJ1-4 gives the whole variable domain SQTIHQWPATLVQPVGSPLSLECTVEGTSNPNLYWYRQAAGRGLQLLFYSVGIGQISSEVPQNLSASRPQDRQFILSSKKLLLSDSGFYLCAWSPTPEDEKLFFGSGTQLSVL.

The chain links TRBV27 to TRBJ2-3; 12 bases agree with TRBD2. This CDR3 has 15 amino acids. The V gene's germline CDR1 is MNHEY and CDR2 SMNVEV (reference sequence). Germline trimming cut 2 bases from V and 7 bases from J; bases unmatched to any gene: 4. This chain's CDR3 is CASSLPSGGGHTQYF. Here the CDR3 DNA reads TGTGCCAGCAGTTTACCTAGCGGGGGGGGGCATACGCAGTATTTT.

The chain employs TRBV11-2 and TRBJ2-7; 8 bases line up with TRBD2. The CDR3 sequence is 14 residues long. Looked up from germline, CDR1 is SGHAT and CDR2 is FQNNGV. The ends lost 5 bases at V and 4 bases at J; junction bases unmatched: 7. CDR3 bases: TGTGCCAGCAGCCGCGATCGGGGGGGGTACGAGCAGTACTTC. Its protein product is CASSRDRGGYEQYF.